This TCR beta chain stems from a study of blood T cells in healthy people across ages. Notes on the study in general: Relative to aged donors, long-lived donors carried more naive CD4+ cells and displayed higher diversity.

In regard to this clonotype: Its antigen is unknown.

V was shortened by 3 bases and J by 8 bases, with 22 bases between the two germline ends. Per germline, CDR1 MGHDK and CDR2 SYGVNS. This CDR3 spans 16 amino acids. A second PCR, run for roughly 7 to 11 cycles, used a sample-barcoded 5' primer plus a J-beta primer mix. TCRdb passed the 5' RACE reads through MiXCR, listing each CDR3 protein once. The sample records 730,000 or so distinct CDR3 sequences, 43% being singletons. The V call is TRBV25-1, the J call TRBJ1-1, with a weak D call TRBD1 (5 bases). The receptor was derived from a woman aged 60-75 years in good health. The specimen was blood. The CDR3 protein is CASSDEGRSGDSEAFF. The CDR3 DNA reads TGTGCCAGCAGTGACGAGGGGCGCAGTGGGGATTCGGAAGCTTTCTTT.